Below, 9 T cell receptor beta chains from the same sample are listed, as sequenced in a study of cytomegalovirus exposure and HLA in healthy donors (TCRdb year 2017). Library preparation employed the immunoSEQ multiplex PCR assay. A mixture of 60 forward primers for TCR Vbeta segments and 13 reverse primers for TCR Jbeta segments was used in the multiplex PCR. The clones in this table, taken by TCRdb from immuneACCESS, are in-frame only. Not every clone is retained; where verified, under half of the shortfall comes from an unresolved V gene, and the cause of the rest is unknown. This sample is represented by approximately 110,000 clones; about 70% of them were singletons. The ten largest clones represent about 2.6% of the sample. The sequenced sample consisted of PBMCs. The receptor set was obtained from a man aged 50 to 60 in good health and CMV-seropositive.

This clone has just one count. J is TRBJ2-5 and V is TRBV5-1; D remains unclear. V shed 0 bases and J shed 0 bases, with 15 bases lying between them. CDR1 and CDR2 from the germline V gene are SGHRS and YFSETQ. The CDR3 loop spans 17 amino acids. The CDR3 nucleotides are TGCGCCAGCAGCTTGGGACTTCTCCAGTCCTACCAAGAGACCCAGTACTTC. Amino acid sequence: CASSLGLLQSYQETQYF.

CDR3 protein: CASSQDFNRGYGYTF. In DNA, the CDR3 is TGCGCCAGCAGCCAAGATTTTAACAGGGGTTATGGCTACACCTTC. V is TRBV4-1 and J is TRBJ1-2, with 7 positions matching TRBD1. CDR3 length: 15 residues. Germline CDR1 reads MGHRA; CDR2 reads YSYEKL. V lost 0 bases to trimming and J lost 5 bases; unmatched junction nucleotides: 6.

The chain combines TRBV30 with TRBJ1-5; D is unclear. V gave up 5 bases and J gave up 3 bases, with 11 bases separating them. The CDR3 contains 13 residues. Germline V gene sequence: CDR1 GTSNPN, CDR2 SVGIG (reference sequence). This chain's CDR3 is CAWEGGHNQPQHF. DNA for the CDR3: TGTGCCTGGGAAGGAGGGCACAATCAGCCCCAGCATTTT. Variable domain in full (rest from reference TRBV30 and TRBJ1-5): SQTIHQWPATLVQPVGSPLSLECTVEGTSNPNLYWYRQAAGRGLQLLFYSVGIGQISSEVPQNLSASRPQDRQFILSSKKLLLSDSGFYLCAWEGGHNQPQHFGDGTRLSIL.

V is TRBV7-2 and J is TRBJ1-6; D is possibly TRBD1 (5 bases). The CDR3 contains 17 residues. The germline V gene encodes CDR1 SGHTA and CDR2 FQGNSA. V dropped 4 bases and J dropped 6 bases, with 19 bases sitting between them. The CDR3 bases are TGTGCCAGCAGCTCATACCGGGGGGTACTGCGTAATTCACCCCTCCACTTT. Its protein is CASSSYRGVLRNSPLHF.

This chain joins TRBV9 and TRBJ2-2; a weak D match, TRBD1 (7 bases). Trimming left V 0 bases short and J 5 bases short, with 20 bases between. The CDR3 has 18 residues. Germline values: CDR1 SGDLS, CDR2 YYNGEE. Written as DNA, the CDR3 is TGTGCCAGCAGCGTAGGTCCCCTTCACGCAGGGGGGACCGGGGAGCTGTTTTTT. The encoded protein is CASSVGPLHAGGTGELFF.

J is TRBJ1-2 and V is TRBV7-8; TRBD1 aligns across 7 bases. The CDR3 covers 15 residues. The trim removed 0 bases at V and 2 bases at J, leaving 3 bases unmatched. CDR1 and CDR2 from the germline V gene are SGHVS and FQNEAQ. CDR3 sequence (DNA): TGTGCCAGCAGCTTAGCAGGGACAGAAAACTATGGCTACACCTTC. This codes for CASSLAGTENYGYTF. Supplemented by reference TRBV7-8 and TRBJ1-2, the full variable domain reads GAGVSQSPRYKVAKRGQDVALRCDPISGHVSLFWYQQALGQGPEFLTYFQNEAQLDKSGLPSDRFFAERPEGSVSTLKIQRTQQEDSAVYLCASSLAGTENYGYTFGSGTRLTVV.

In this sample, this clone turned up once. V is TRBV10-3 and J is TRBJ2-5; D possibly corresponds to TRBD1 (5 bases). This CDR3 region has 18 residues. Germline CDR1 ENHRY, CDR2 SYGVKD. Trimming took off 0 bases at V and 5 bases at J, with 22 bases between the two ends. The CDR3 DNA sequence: TGTGCCATCAGTGAGTCGCTTGGTTCGTGGGGCAAATCTGAGACCCAGTACTTC. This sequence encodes CAISESLGSWGKSETQYF.

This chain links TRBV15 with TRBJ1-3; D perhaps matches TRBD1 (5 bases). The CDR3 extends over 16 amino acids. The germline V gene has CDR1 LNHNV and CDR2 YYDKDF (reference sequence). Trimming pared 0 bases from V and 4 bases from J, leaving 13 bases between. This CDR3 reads CATSRDIGAAGNTIYF. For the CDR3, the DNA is TGTGCCACCAGCAGAGATATAGGGGCTGCGGGAAACACCATATATTTT.

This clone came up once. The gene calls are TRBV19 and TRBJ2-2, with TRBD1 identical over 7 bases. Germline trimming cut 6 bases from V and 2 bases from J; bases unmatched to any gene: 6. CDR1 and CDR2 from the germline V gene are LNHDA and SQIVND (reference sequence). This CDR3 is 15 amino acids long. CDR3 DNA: TGTGCCAGTAGCCCGGGACAGTACAACACCGGGGAGCTGTTTTTT. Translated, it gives CASSPGQYNTGELFF.